This T cell receptor (beta chain) was profiled in a study of blood T cell repertoires in COVID-19. Looking at the study overall: COVID-19 samples collected from the United States, Italy and Spain covered acute and convalescent phases. In each case, the material was cDNA or gDNA derived from T cells, B-cell-depleted T cells, or PBMCs.

Original handling: Reference gene primer amplification gave estimated nucleated cell counts. Libraries were prepared by immunoSEQ multiplex PCR; TCRdb keeps only in-frame clonotypes and omits some of them. That table gives V, J and clone size, and the DNA gave D and trimming. The table lists 70,000 or so clones, 79% of them singletons, with roughly 48% in the top ten. Per the germline V gene, CDR1 is MNHNY and CDR2 is SVGAGI (reference sequence). Germline trimming cut 4 bases from V and 3 bases from J; bases unmatched to any gene: 5. The CDR3 spans 15 residues. Sequencing was performed on peripheral blood. V usage is TRBV6-6 and J usage is TRBJ2-7; 11 bases match TRBD1. This sequence originates from a human donor in a cohort sampled during active COVID-19. The CDR3 nucleotides read TGTGCCAGCAGTTCAGGACAGGGGGCTGTCTACGAGCAGTACTTC. Translating it yields CASSSGQGAVYEQYF.